Shown below are 12 T cell receptor beta chains from a single sample sequenced in a study of graft-versus-host responses after intestinal transplantation. Libraries were prepared by immunoSEQ multiplex PCR; TCRdb keeps only in-frame clonotypes and omits some of them. The sample consists of tens of thousands of clones, about 94% of them appearing once. Antigens for these TCRs are unknown. This material consisted of unstimulated CD4+ T cells sorted from spleen or lymph node cells, taken before transplant. The source is a human donor who was the organ donor for an intestinal transplant.

The chain recombines TRBV19 with TRBJ2-7, with D tentatively TRBD2 (6 bases). CDR3 length equals 14 residues. Trimming shortened V by 10 bases and J by 2 bases, and 18 bases separated the two germline ends. CDR1 is LNHDA, CDR2 SQIVND, per germline (reference sequence). The CDR3 reads CAIPISGHPYEQYF. In DNA form, the CDR3 reads TGTGCCATCCCTATTAGCGGACACCCCTACGAGCAGTACTTC.

This chain connects TRBV6-6 to TRBJ2-3, with 9 bases that match TRBD2. V dropped 6 bases and J dropped 6; count of bases not matched to a gene: 10. This CDR3 is 15 amino acids long. CDR1 is MNHNY and CDR2 is SVGAGI in the germline V gene (reference sequence). CDR3 coding DNA: TGTGCCAGCAGGACTGGGGCGGGGGGGCTGGATACGCAGTATTTT. This encodes CASRTGAGGLDTQYF.

The chain is built from TRBV28 and TRBJ1-1; D is undetermined. Germline V gives CDR1 MDHEN, CDR2 SYDVKM. This CDR3 is 12 amino acids long. V lost 11 bases and J 3 bases, leaving 13 bases between the germline ends. This CDR3 reads CAAAVRDTEAFF. DNA of the CDR3: TGTGCCGCGGCGGTTAGGGACACTGAAGCTTTCTTT.

The V and J genes are TRBV28 and TRBJ1-6; no reliable D call. Trimming removed 6 bases from V and 0 bases from J, with 12 bases in between. Germline V lookup: CDR1 MDHEN, CDR2 SYDVKM. This CDR3 comprises 16 residues. The CDR3 DNA is TGTGCCAGCAGCCCCGACCGGAGCTCCTATAATTCACCCCTCCACTTT. Translated: CASSPDRSSYNSPLHF.

J is TRBJ1-1 and V is TRBV5-1; D possibly corresponds to TRBD1 (5 bases). V was pared by 4 bases and J by 2 bases, with 15 bases between. The CDR3 extends over 15 amino acids. Germline CDR1 reads SGHRS; CDR2 reads YFSETQ. This CDR3 is CASSPGGRSNTEAFF. For the CDR3, the DNA is TGCGCCAGCAGCCCGGGGGGACGGAGCAACACTGAAGCTTTCTTT.

The V call is TRBV6-6, the J call TRBJ2-7; D remains unclear. The V gene's germline CDR1 is MNHNY and CDR2 SVGAGI (reference sequence). The CDR3 spans 13 residues. The V end was cut by 6 bases, the J end by 3 bases, with 12 bases between. DNA for the CDR3: TGTGCCAGCAGCCGAGCGAGCAACTACGAGCAGTACTTC. Translated: CASSRASNYEQYF.

V usage is TRBV9 and J usage is TRBJ1-2, with 9 nucleotides matching TRBD1. Germline values: CDR1 SGDLS, CDR2 YYNGEE. Trimming removed 2 bases from V and 6 bases from J; junction bases left unmatched: 5. The CDR3 sequence is 14 residues long. The CDR3 here is CASSVGTGTNGYTF. The CDR3 bases are TGTGCCAGCAGCGTGGGGACAGGGACTAATGGCTACACCTTC.

V gene TRBV6-5 combines with J gene TRBJ2-2; 8 bases line up with TRBD1. CDR3 length: 16 amino acids. Germline V lookup: CDR1 MNHEY, CDR2 SVGAGI. J was trimmed by 6 bases and V by 4 bases; bases with no gene match: 10. Written as DNA, the CDR3 is TGTGCCAGCAGTTCCTTCAGGGGGCCAGTAGCCGGGGAGCTGTTTTTT. This encodes CASSSFRGPVAGELFF.

This chain links TRBV7-9 with TRBJ1-3, with 10 bases matching TRBD1. The CDR3 spans 18 residues. Trimming at V came to 5 bases and at J to 0 bases, leaving 10 bases not matched to a gene. The V gene's germline CDR1 is SEHNR and CDR2 FQNEAQ (reference sequence). CDR3 region: CASSTSSGQGHSGNTIYF. In nucleotides, the CDR3 is TGTGCCAGCAGCACTTCTTCGGGACAGGGGCACTCTGGAAACACCATATATTTT.

The chain combines TRBV18 with TRBJ2-5, with TRBD2 matching 7 bases. In germline, CDR1 is KGHSH, CDR2 LQKENI. Trimming took 0 bases from V and 5 from J; bases not matched to a gene: 12. The CDR3 consists of 17 residues. CDR3 amino acids: CASSPPYGGRTHETQYF. Here the CDR3 DNA reads TGTGCCAGCTCACCACCATACGGGGGGAGGACCCATGAGACCCAGTACTTC.

The V call is TRBV11-1, the J call TRBJ2-2, with D possibly TRBD2 on 6 matching bases. This CDR3 region has 17 residues. Germline-derived CDR1 and CDR2 are SGHAT and FQDESV (reference sequence). Trimming removed 4 bases at V and 0 bases at J, with 15 bases between. The CDR3 DNA reads as TGTGCCAGCAGCTCGAGGGTTGGCGGGGCGAACACCGGGGAGCTGTTTTTT. It codes for CASSSRVGGANTGELFF.

The chain carries TRBV10-3 and TRBJ1-1, with D possibly being TRBD1 (6 bases). CDR1 is ENHRY and CDR2 is SYGVKD in the germline V gene. The CDR3 is 14 amino acids. V was cut by 2 bases and J by 7 bases, with 14 bases left in between. The CDR3 coding sequence is TGTGCCATCAGTGAGAATGGGGGGCTAAGTGAAGCTTTCTTT. It encodes CAISENGGLSEAFF.